A single sample gave rise to the 27 T cell receptor beta chains below, sequenced in a study of T cells in Graves' hyperthyroidism and ophthalmopathy. TCR beta CDR3 regions were amplified from RNA. A first-round RT-PCR of the TCR CDR3 used the HTBI primer set. MiXCR, run by TCRdb on the multiplex PCR reads, gives a single entry per CDR3 protein. The sample lists more than 450,000 distinct CDR3 sequences; 15% to 20% were seen once. Sequences were obtained from blood. The receptors here all came from a man aged 35 to 55 with Graves' ophthalmopathy.

The rearrangement joins TRBV14 to TRBJ2-7; TRBD2 aligns across 7 bases. Germline V gives CDR1 SGHDN, CDR2 FVKESK. The CDR3 extends over 15 amino acids. Losses at the gene ends were 4 bases for V and 3 bases for J; bases not matched to a gene: 9. As DNA, the CDR3 is TGTGCCAGCAGCCGGACGGGACTACCCCTCTACGAGCAGTACTTC. Translation gives CASSRTGLPLYEQYF.

V usage is TRBV20-1 and J usage is TRBJ2-6; no clear D gene. Germline loops: CDR1 DFQATT, CDR2 SNEGSKA (reference sequence). CDR3 size: 15 residues. The V end was cut by 0 bases, the J end by 2 bases, with 8 bases between. CDR3 amino acids: CSARDELPGANVLTF. The CDR3 nucleotides are TGCAGTGCTAGAGACGAGCTCCCTGGGGCCAACGTCCTGACTTTC.

This clonotype was recorded many times. This sequence joins TRBV5-1 and TRBJ1-1; D unresolved. This CDR3 is built from 14 residues. Trimming took 3 bases from V and 6 from J, leaving 15 bases between them. Germline CDR1 and CDR2: SGHRS and YFSETQ. CDR3 coding DNA: TGCGCCAGCAGCTCGTCCGGATGGGGTTCTGAAGCTTTCTTT. Protein sequence: CASSSSGWGSEAFF.

This CDR3 reads CASSVRGMQPQHF. The CDR3 DNA reads as TGTGCCAGCAGTGTTCGGGGGATGCAGCCCCAGCATTTT. V usage is TRBV6-1 and J usage is TRBJ1-5, with a tentative D call TRBD1 (5 bases). Germline CDR1 is MNHNS and CDR2 is SASEGT. This CDR3 region has 13 residues. With 4 bases removed from V and 7 bases from J, the gap between germline ends came to 11 bases.

This clonotype was counted ten times or more. This chain links TRBV14 with TRBJ2-7; maybe TRBD2 (5 bases). V dropped 5 bases and J dropped 7 bases, with 12 bases sitting between them. The CDR3 is 12 residues long. Per germline, CDR1 SGHDN and CDR2 FVKESK. The CDR3 DNA reads TGTGCCAGCAGCTTCGGTCCGGGAGAGCAGTACTTC. Amino acid sequence: CASSFGPGEQYF.

A word on this clonotype: A much bigger clone sits one base away, suggesting this may be a read error. The rearrangement links TRBV20-1 to TRBJ2-1, with 9 bases lining up with TRBD1. The CDR3 is 16 residues long. Per the germline V gene, CDR1 is DFQATT and CDR2 is SNEGSKA (reference sequence). CDR3 in amino acids: CSASPRRQGVYNERFF. CDR3 DNA: TGCAGTGCTAGCCCCCGAAGACAGGGGGTTTACAATGAGCGGTTCTTC.

The sample holds many counts of this clonotype. The V and J genes are TRBV20-1 and TRBJ2-1; D is perhaps TRBD1 (6 bases). There are 14 residues in the CDR3. V lost 3 bases to trimming and J lost 8 bases, with 17 bases between them. Germline-derived CDR1 and CDR2 are DFQATT and SNEGSKA (reference sequence). The CDR3 DNA is TGCAGTGCTAGCCTCAAACAGGGTATGGATGAGCAGTTCTTC. As protein: CSASLKQGMDEQFF.

This rearrangement joins TRBV19 to TRBJ2-1, with D possibly being TRBD2 (6 bases). The CDR3 runs 13 residues. The germline gives CDR1 LNHDA, CDR2 SQIVND (reference sequence). The germline V and J ends were trimmed by 9 bases and 4 bases, with 13 bases remaining between them. For the CDR3, the DNA is TGTGCCAGCAGCCGGGACTTTTACAATGAGCAGTTCTTC. It specifies CASSRDFYNEQFF.

This clonotype was recorded many times. The chain uses TRBV5-1 and TRBJ1-1; no clear D gene. The length of the CDR3 is 15 residues. Per the germline V gene, CDR1 is SGHRS and CDR2 is YFSETQ. V was shortened by 0 bases and J by 2 bases, with 11 bases between the two germline ends. The CDR3, as DNA: TGCGCCAGCAGCTTGGAGTACGGAGGAAACACTGAAGCTTTCTTT. This encodes CASSLEYGGNTEAFF.

The chain carries TRBV6-1 and TRBJ1-1; 10 bases fit TRBD1. Germline-derived CDR1 and CDR2 are MNHNS and SASEGT. The ends lost 6 bases at V and 6 bases at J; junction bases unmatched: 13. This CDR3 comprises 16 residues. The DNA of the CDR3 is TGTGCCAGCAGGTGGTCTGGGACAGGGGATTCCCCTGAAGCTTTCTTT. This sequence encodes CASRWSGTGDSPEAFF.

The chain is built from TRBV29-1 and TRBJ1-2, with 7 nucleotides matching TRBD1. V lost 7 bases, J lost 4 bases, and 3 bases stayed unmatched. Germline assignment: CDR1 SQVTM and CDR2 ANQGSEA. This CDR3 spans 11 amino acids. The DNA of the CDR3 is TGCAGCGGCACAGGGGCCTATGGCTACACCTTC. Its protein is CSGTGAYGYTF.

This clonotype has a single count. The V call is TRBV12-5, the J call TRBJ2-3, with TRBD2 matching over 9 bases. Per the germline V gene, CDR1 is LGHNT and CDR2 is FRNRAP. The CDR3 is 16 amino acids. With 1 base clipped from V and 1 base from J, the junction kept 3 bases outside the gene matches. The CDR3 spells CASGLALAGGTDTQYF. CDR3 coding DNA: TGTGCTAGTGGTTTGGCCTTAGCGGGAGGCACAGATACGCAGTATTTT.

This clonotype was observed a few times. The chain links TRBV7-3 to TRBJ2-1; tentative D call: TRBD1 (5 bases). Germline CDR1 reads SGHTA; CDR2 reads FQGTGA. There are 15 residues in the CDR3. V shed 3 bases and J shed 1 base, with 10 bases lying between them. The CDR3 protein is CASSLSGMSYNEQFF. For the CDR3, the DNA is TGTGCCAGCAGCTTGTCAGGGATGTCCTACAATGAGCAGTTCTTC.

Turning to this clonotype: One end of the junction varies from germline; a read error may be responsible. The J gene is TRBJ2-5, the V gene TRBV7-7, with TRBD2 matching over 10 bases. This CDR3 comprises 14 residues. Germline CDR1 reads SSHAT; CDR2 reads FNYEAQ (reference sequence). The CDR3 sequence: CASSLAGVAETQYF. The CDR3 nucleotides are TGTGCTAGCAGCCTAGCGGGAGTGGCAGAGACCCAGTACTTC.

This chain joins TRBV20-1 and TRBJ2-1; TRBD2 matches at 9 bases. Germline-derived CDR1 and CDR2 are DFQATT and SNEGSKA (reference sequence). The junction had 9 bases not matched to a gene; V was cut back by 1 base and J by 8 bases. This CDR3 comprises 15 residues. The CDR3 loop is CSARAAGGPRDEQFF. The CDR3 coding sequence is TGCAGTGCTAGAGCGGCGGGAGGGCCGCGGGATGAGCAGTTCTTC.

This clonotype was seen a few times. The chain links TRBV5-1 to TRBJ2-7; 10 bases are a match to TRBD1. This CDR3 contains 16 residues. The germline V gene has CDR1 SGHRS and CDR2 YFSETQ. The V gene end was trimmed by 4 bases and the J gene end by 7 bases; junction bases not matched to a gene: 14. CDR3 loop: CASSAAPGQGRLEQYF. The CDR3 bases are TGCGCCAGCAGCGCCGCTCCGGGACAGGGGCGCCTGGAGCAGTACTTC.

This clonotype was observed many times. V is TRBV28 and J is TRBJ2-7; 8 nucleotides line up with TRBD1. Germline V CDR1 and CDR2: MDHEN, SYDVKM. V was pared by 5 bases and J by 2 bases, with 11 bases of the junction left unmatched. The CDR3 consists of 16 residues. The CDR3 nucleotides read TGTGCCAGCAGTGGACAGGGAGAAACCAGGACCTACGAGCAGTACTTC. It yields the protein CASSGQGETRTYEQYF.

This clonotype was detected many times. The rearrangement links TRBV28 to TRBJ2-1; tentative D call: TRBD2 (6 bases). The V end was cut by 0 bases, the J end by 6 bases, with 18 bases between. This CDR3 is 17 amino acids long. CDR1 is MDHEN, CDR2 SYDVKM, per germline. CDR3 loop: CASSLWHRGGTPNEQFF. The CDR3 nucleotides are TGTGCCAGCAGTTTATGGCACCGCGGCGGGACTCCCAATGAGCAGTTCTTC.

The chain recombines TRBV20-1 with TRBJ2-5; 8 positions agree with TRBD2. There are 18 residues in the CDR3. Germline CDR1 DFQATT, CDR2 SNEGSKA (reference sequence). Trimming cost V 1 base and J 1 base; bases outside gene matches: 14. The CDR3 reads CSARAVWAGRGVQETQYF. CDR3 DNA: TGCAGTGCTAGAGCTGTCTGGGCGGGGCGGGGGGTCCAAGAGACCCAGTACTTC.

This chain joins TRBV9 and TRBJ1-5, with a weak D call TRBD1 (6 bases). Germline V lookup: CDR1 SGDLS, CDR2 YYNGEE. V was pared by 0 bases and J by 8 bases, with 15 bases between. This CDR3 region has 15 residues. CDR3 loop: CASSVGGQLGEPQHF. Here the CDR3 DNA reads TGTGCCAGCAGCGTAGGGGGGCAGTTAGGGGAGCCCCAGCATTTT.

In its sample, this clonotype was seen many times. The genes are TRBV10-3 and TRBJ2-1, with D tentatively TRBD2 (5 bases). Germline CDR1 ENHRY, CDR2 SYGVKD. CDR3 size: 19 residues. V dropped 6 bases and J dropped 0 bases, with 24 bases sitting between them. In nucleotides, the CDR3 is TGTGCCATCAGCCGGCGAGGGAAATCAGCGGAAGGCTCCTACAATGAGCAGTTCTTC. This gives the protein CAISRRGKSAEGSYNEQFF.

This clonotype was seen at least ten times. The chain employs TRBV11-1 and TRBJ2-7; D remains unclear. CDR3 length: 13 residues. V was cut by 3 bases and J by 2 bases, with 8 bases left in between. Germline-derived CDR1 and CDR2 are SGHAT and FQDESV (reference sequence). The CDR3 region is CASSLWQTYEQYF. CDR3 DNA sequence: TGTGCCAGCAGCTTGTGGCAGACCTACGAGCAGTACTTC.

The table lists this clonotype with a few counts. The gene calls are TRBV5-1 and TRBJ1-4, with 7 bases aligning to TRBD1. This CDR3 has 14 amino acids. The V and J ends lost 4 bases and 8 bases, in that order; junction bases with no gene match: 8. Germline CDR1 and CDR2: SGHRS and YFSETQ. CDR3 nucleotide sequence: TGCGCCAGCAGCGAGACGACAGGGTACGAAAAACTGTTTTTT. Protein product: CASSETTGYEKLFF.

Many counts were recorded for this clonotype. The V call is TRBV12-3 or TRBV12-4, the J call TRBJ2-2; no firm D call. The length of the CDR3 is 16 residues. V was shortened by 2 bases and J by 6 bases, with 16 bases between the two germline ends. CDR3: CASSLLVHRVPGELFF. CDR3 in DNA: TGTGCCAGCAGTTTATTAGTGCATAGGGTTCCCGGGGAGCTGTTTTTT.

This clonotype was seen only a few times. The chain employs TRBV9 and TRBJ1-2, with no clear D. The V gene lost 0 bases and the J gene lost 3 bases, with 12 bases spanning the gap. Germline-derived CDR1 and CDR2 are SGDLS and YYNGEE. This CDR3 is 15 amino acids long. CDR3 sequence (DNA): TGTGCCAGCAGCGTAGGTGTCGACAATCACTATGGCTACACCTTC. It encodes CASSVGVDNHYGYTF.

This clonotype appeared a few times. This sequence joins TRBV9 and TRBJ2-2; 8 positions agree with TRBD2. Looked up from germline, CDR1 is SGDLS and CDR2 is YYNGEE. V trimming: 3 bases; J trimming: 0 bases; junction bases outside the gene matches: 7. This CDR3 comprises 17 residues. CDR3 sequence: CASSGGLAGSNTGELFF. CDR3 sequence (DNA): TGTGCCAGCAGCGGGGGGCTAGCGGGTTCGAACACCGGGGAGCTGTTTTTT.

The V call is TRBV19, the J call TRBJ2-3; D possibly matches TRBD1 or TRBD2 (5 bases each). The CDR3 has 14 residues. V lost 2 bases and J lost 4, with 10 bases in between. Germline V gene lookup returns CDR1 LNHDA and CDR2 SQIVND (reference sequence). The CDR3 bases are TGTGCCAGTAGTATAAGGGACGGCGCAGATACGCAGTATTTT. Amino acids: CASSIRDGADTQYF.